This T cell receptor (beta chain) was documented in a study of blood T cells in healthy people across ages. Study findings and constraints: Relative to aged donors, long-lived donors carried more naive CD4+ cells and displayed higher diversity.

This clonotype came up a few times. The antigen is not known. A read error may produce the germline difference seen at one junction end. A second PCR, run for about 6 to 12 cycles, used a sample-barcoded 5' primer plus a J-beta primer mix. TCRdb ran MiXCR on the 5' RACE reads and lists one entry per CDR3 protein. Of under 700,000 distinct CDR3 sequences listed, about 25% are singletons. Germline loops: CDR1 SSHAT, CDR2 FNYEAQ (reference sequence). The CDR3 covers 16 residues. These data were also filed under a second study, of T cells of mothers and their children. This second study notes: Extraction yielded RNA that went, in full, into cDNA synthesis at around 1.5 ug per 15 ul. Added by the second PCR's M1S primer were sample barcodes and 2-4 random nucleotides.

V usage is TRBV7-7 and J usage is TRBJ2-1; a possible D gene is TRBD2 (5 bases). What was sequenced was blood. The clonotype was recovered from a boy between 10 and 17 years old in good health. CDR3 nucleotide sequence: TGTGCTAGCAGCTTAAACGAAGCCGGGGCCTACAATGAGCAGTTCTTC. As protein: CASSLNEAGAYNEQFF.